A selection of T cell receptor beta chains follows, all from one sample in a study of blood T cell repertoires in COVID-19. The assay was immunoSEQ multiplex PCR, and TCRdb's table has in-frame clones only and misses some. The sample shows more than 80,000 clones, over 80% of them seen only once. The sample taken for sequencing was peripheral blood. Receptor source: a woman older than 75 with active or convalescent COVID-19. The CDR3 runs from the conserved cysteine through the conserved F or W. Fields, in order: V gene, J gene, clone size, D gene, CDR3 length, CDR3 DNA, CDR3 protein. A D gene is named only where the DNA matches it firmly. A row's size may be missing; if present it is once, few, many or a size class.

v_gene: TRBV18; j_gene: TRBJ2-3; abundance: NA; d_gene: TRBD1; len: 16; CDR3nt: TGTGCCAGCTCACATATGAGACAGGGTAGAACAGATACGCAGTATTTT; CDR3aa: CASSHMRQGRTDTQYF
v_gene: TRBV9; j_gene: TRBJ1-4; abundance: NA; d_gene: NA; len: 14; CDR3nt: TGTGCCAGCGGAGGATCTGCAACTAATGAAAAACTGTTTTTT; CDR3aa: CASGGSATNEKLFF
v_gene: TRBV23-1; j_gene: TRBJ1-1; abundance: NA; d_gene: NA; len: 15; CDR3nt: TGCGCCAGCCCATGGACAGCAATTACACCACCTGAAGCTTTCTTT; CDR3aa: CASPWTAITPPEAFF
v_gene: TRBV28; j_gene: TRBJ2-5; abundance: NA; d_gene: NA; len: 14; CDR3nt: TGTGCCAGCAGTTTATCCAACCCAGGGGAGACCCAGTACTTC; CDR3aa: CASSLSNPGETQYF
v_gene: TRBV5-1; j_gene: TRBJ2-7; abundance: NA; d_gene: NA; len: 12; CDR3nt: TGCGCCAGCAGCTCCCCGTCCTACGAGCAGTACTTC; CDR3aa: CASSSPSYEQYF
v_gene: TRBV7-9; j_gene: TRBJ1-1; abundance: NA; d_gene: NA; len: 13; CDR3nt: TGTGCCAGCAGCTTATCCCAGGGCACTGAAGCTTTCTTT; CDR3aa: CASSLSQGTEAFF
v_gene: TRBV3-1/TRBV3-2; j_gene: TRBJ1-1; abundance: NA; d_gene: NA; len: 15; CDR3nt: TGTGCCAGCAGCCAAGATTCACAGGGATTCACTGAAGCTTTCTTT; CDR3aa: CASSQDSQGFTEAFF
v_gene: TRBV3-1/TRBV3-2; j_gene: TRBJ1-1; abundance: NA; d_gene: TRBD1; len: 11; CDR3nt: TGTGCCAGCAGACAGGGGATTGAAGCTTTCTTT; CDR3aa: CASRQGIEAFF
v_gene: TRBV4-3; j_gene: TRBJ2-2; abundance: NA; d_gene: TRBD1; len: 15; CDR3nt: TGCGCCAGCAGCCACCCGGGACAGGGAATCGGGGAGCTGTTTTTT; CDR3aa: CASSHPGQGIGELFF
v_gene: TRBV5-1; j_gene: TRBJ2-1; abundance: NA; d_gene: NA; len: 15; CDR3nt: TGCGCCAGCAGCTTTACCGGGAGTAAACCGGGTGAGCAGTTCTTC; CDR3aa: CASSFTGSKPGEQFF
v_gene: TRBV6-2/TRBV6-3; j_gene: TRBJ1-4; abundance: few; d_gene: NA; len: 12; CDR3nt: TGTGCCAGCAGTTACGCAGCCGGGAGACTGTTTTTT; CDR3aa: CASSYAAGRLFF
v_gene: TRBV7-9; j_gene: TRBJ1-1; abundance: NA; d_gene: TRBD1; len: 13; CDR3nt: TGTGCCAGCAGCTTTCAGGGGGCCACTGAAGCTTTCTTT; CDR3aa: CASSFQGATEAFF
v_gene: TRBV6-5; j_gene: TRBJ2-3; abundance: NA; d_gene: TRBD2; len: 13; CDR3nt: TGTGCCAGCCTCGCTAGCGGGAGTGATACGCAGTATTTT; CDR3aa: CASLASGSDTQYF
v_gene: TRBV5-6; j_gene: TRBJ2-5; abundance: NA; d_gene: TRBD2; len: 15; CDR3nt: TGTGCCAGCAGCTTAGGACTAGCGACCCAAGAGACCCAGTACTTC; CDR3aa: CASSLGLATQETQYF
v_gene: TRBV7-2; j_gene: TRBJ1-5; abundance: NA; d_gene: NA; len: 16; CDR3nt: TGTGCCAGCAGCTTAGGGGGGCCTTTTAGCAATCAGCCCCAGCATTTT; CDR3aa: CASSLGGPFSNQPQHF
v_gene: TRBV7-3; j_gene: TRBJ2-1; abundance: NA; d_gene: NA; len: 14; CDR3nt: TGTGCCAGCAGCTTAAGGGGGCCAGGGAGTGAGCAGTTCTTC; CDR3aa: CASSLRGPGSEQFF
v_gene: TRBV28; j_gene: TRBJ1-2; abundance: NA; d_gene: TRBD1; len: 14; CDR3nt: TGTGCCAGCAGTCTCACGACAGGGTCGGGTGGCTACACCTTC; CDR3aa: CASSLTTGSGGYTF
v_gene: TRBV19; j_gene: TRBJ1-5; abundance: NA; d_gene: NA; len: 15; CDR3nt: TGTGCCAGTACCCCCTGGTCGGGTAGCAATCAGCCCCAGCATTTT; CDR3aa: CASTPWSGSNQPQHF
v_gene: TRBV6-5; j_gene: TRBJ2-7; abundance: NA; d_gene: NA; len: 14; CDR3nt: TGTGCCAGCAGTTTGGAGGGCAGCTCCTACGAGCAGTACTTC; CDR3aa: CASSLEGSSYEQYF
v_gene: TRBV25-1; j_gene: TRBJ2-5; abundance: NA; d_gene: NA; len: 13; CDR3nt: TGTGCCAGCAGTGAATTTGGGAGGGAGACCCAGTACTTC; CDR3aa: CASSEFGRETQYF
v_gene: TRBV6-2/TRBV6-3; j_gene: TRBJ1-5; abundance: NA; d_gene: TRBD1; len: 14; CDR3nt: TGTGCCAGCAGTTATGGGACAGTGAATCAGCCCCAGCATTTT; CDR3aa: CASSYGTVNQPQHF
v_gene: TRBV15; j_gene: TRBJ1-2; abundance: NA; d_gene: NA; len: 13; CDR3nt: TGTGCCACCAGCAGAGATGTTCTTCTTGGCTACACCTTC; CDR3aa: CATSRDVLLGYTF
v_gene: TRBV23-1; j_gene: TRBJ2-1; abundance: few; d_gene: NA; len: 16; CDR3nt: TGCGCCAGCAGCCTCCCTGGGGGCGCCCGGGGGGATGAGCAGTTCTTC; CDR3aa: CASSLPGGARGDEQFF
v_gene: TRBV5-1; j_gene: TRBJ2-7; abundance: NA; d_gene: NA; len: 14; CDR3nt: TGCGCCAGCAGTCTTCGGGGAGCTGGAGACGAGCAGTACTTC; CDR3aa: CASSLRGAGDEQYF
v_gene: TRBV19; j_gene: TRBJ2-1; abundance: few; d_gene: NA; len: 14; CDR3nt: TGTGCCAGTAGTATTGACTCTTCCTACAATGAGCAGTTCTTC; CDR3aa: CASSIDSSYNEQFF
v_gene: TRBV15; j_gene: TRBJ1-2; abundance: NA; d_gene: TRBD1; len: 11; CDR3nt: TGTGCCACCGACAGGGCTTATGGCTACACCTTC; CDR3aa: CATDRAYGYTF
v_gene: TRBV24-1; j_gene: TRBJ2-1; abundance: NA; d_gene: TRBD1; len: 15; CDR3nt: TGTGCCACCAGTAGCCGGGACAGGATCTACAATGAGCAGTTCTTC; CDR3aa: CATSSRDRIYNEQFF
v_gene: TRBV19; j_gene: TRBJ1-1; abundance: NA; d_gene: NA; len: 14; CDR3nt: TGTGCCAGTAGTATGGCCGGCGGAAACACTGAAGCTTTCTTT; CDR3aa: CASSMAGGNTEAFF
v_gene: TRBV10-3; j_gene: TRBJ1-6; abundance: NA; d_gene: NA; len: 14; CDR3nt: TGTGCCATCAGCGGGACAAGAGATAATTCACCCCTCCACTTT; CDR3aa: CAISGTRDNSPLHF
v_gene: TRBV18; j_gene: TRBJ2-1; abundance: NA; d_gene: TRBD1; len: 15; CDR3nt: TGTGCCAGCTCTCCCGGGACAGGGACATACAATGAGCAGTTCTTC; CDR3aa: CASSPGTGTYNEQFF
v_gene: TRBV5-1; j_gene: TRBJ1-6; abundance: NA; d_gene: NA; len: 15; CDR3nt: TGCGCCAGCAGTTTTGGGAGCTCCTATAATTCACCCCTCCACTTT; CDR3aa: CASSFGSSYNSPLHF
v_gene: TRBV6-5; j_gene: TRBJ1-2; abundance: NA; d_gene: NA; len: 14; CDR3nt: TGTGCCAGCAGTCCAGGTATAGCTAACTATGGCTACACCTTC; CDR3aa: CASSPGIANYGYTF
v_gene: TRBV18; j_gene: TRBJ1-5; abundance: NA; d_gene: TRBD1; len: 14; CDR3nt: TGTGCCAGCTCAGGACAGGGAAACAATCAGCCCCAGCATTTT; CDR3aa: CASSGQGNNQPQHF
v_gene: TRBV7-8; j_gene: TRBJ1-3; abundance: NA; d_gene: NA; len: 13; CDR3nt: TGTGCCAGCAGCTTTGGCACTGGAAACACCATATATTTT; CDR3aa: CASSFGTGNTIYF
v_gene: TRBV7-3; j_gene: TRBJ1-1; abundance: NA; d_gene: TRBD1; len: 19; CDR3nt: TGTGCCAGCAGCTTAACGGGGGTAGGGACAGGGGTCCCGAACACTGAAGCTTTCTTT; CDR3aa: CASSLTGVGTGVPNTEAFF
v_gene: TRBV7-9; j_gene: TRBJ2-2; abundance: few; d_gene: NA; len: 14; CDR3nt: TGTGCCAGCAGCTTAGAACCTCGGAGGGGGGAGCTGTTTTTT; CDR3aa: CASSLEPRRGELFF
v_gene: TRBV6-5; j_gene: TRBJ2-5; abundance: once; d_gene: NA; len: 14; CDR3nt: TGTGCCAGCAGAACCCTACTAAGCGGAGAGACCCAGTACTTC; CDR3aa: CASRTLLSGETQYF
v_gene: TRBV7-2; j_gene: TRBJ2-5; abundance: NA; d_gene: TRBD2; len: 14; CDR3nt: TGTGCCAGCAGCCCGAGCGGGGGGGCACAGACCCAGTACTTC; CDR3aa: CASSPSGGAQTQYF
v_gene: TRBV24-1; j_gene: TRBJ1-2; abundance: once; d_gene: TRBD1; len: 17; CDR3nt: TGTGCCACCAGTGATTTGTCCAGGGGGGTACGGGACTATGGCTACACCTTC; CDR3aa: CATSDLSRGVRDYGYTF
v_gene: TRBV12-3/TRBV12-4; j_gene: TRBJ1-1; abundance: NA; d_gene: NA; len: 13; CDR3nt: TGTGCCAGCAGTTCGGGTCTGCCCACTGAAGCTTTCTTT; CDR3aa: CASSSGLPTEAFF
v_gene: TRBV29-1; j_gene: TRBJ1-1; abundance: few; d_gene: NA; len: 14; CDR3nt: TGCAGCGTTGTGTTGGGGGCTACGTACACTGAAGCTTTCTTT; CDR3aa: CSVVLGATYTEAFF